This T cell receptor (beta chain) comes out of a study of blood T cells in healthy people across ages. Combining a sample-barcoded 5' primer with a J-beta primer mix, a second PCR ran for about 7 to 11 cycles. TCRdb used MiXCR to reprocess the 5' RACE reads, holding one entry per CDR3 protein. The sample lists 600,000 to 800,000 distinct CDR3 sequences, around 20% occurring once. Study-wide findings and caveats: There was no known CMV status for donors, so expanded clonotype changes were possibly confounded.

This clonotype was seen more than once but under ten times. Antigen specificity is unknown. This CDR3 comprises 15 residues. The V gene's germline CDR1 is MDHEN and CDR2 SYDVKM. This clonotype was obtained from a man aged 65-85 years in good health. This chain uses TRBV28 with TRBJ2-5; weak D call: TRBD2 (7 bases). The J call is doubtful: the DNA matches TRBJ2-1 better. Sequencing input: blood. The CDR3 protein is CASSNGGGDNNEQFF. In DNA, the CDR3 is TGTGCCAGCAGCAATGGGGGAGGGGACAACAATGAGCAGTTCTTC.